This T cell receptor (beta chain) was captured by sequencing in a study of blood T cell repertoires in COVID-19. Data came from immunoSEQ multiplex PCR; TCRdb stores just in-frame clones and leaves some out. The sample shows 150,000 or so clones, about three quarters of them seen only once. Germline CDR1 is MDHEN and CDR2 is SYDVKM. V lost 4 bases to trimming and J lost 4 bases; unmatched junction nucleotides: 10. The CDR3 runs to 17 residues. This sequence originates from a woman in her 50s who had recovered from COVID-19. The V call is TRBV28, the J call TRBJ2-3; 11 positions match TRBD2. The sample was PBMCs or T cells enriched from blood (not recorded which). The CDR3 spells CASSSRLAGRRADTQYF. The DNA for the CDR3 is TGTGCCAGCAGTTCCCGACTAGCGGGAAGGCGGGCAGATACGCAGTATTTT.